This T cell receptor beta chain originates from a study of cytomegalovirus exposure and HLA in healthy donors. Points from the study as a whole: According to a subsequent analysis, TCR clusters identified in the first cohort showed a tendency to co-occur across the roughly 120 validation repertoires. Per published reports, the classifier diagnosed cytomegalovirus status with high specificity and sensitivity.

As for this clone: No antigen is known for it.

The donors were part of the validation cohort of 120 subjects. That cohort was separate from the first cohort, which comprised roughly 670 subjects. Trimming left V 0 bases short and J 8 bases short, with 14 bases between. CDR3 length equals 15 residues. The V gene's germline CDR1 is SGHRS and CDR2 YFSETQ. Some clones are missing from TCRdb's copy, which holds only in-frame ones; the method was immunoSEQ multiplex PCR. The sample carries about 71,000 clones, approximately 94% recorded once. The sequence was obtained from a man younger than 30 in good health and CMV-seropositive. The chain joins TRBV5-1 to TRBJ1-4, with a possible D match to TRBD1 (6 bases). Input material: PBMCs. The CDR3 DNA is TGCGCCAGCAGCTTGGGAGACCGAGGGGGAGAAAAACTGTTTTTT. Its protein product is CASSLGDRGGEKLFF.